Shown below are 20 T cell receptor beta chains from a single sample sequenced in a study of OX40 agonist ivuxolimab in advanced cancers. Produced via immunoSEQ multiplex PCR; TCRdb's table is partial and in-frame only. The sample includes over 45,000 clones, over 85% of them seen just once. The starting material was CD4+ or CD8+ T cells sorted from blood, obtained in a trial of the OX40 agonist ivuxolimab. The receptor source for this set is an adult with an advanced solid tumor such as melanoma, head and neck, liver or kidney cancer.

The chain carries TRBV5-4 and TRBJ2-7; D gene ambiguous. Germline V CDR1 and CDR2: SGHNT, YYREEE (reference sequence). V lost 3 bases to trimming and J lost 6 bases, with 7 bases between them. The CDR3 is 11 amino acids. This CDR3 is CASSSGGEQYF. The CDR3 DNA is TGTGCCAGCAGCTCAGGTGGCGAGCAGTACTTC.

This clone appeared once. V usage is TRBV13 and J usage is TRBJ2-1, with no clear D. Trimming stripped 3 bases from V and 7 bases from J, with 10 bases between. The length of the CDR3 is 13 residues. CDR1 is PRHDT and CDR2 is FYEKMQ in the germline V gene (reference sequence). CDR3 coding DNA: TGTGCCAGCAGCTTTTTCCACCAGAATGAGCAGTTCTTC. Its translation is CASSFFHQNEQFF. Full variable domain (missing parts from reference TRBV13 and TRBJ2-1): AAGVIQSPRHLIKEKRETATLKCYPIPRHDTVYWYQQGPGQDPQFLISFYEKMQSDKGSIPDRFSAQQFSDYHSELNMSSLELGDSALYFCASSFFHQNEQFFGPGTRLTVL.

This clone was detected once. The gene calls are TRBV28 and TRBJ1-4; TRBD1 matches at 7 bases. Per germline, CDR1 MDHEN and CDR2 SYDVKM. The V and J ends lost 5 bases and 7 bases, in that order; junction bases with no gene match: 13. This CDR3 has 16 residues. The DNA for the CDR3 is TGTGCCAGCAGTCCCGCCCGACAGGGATTGGGTGAAAAACTGTTTTTT. Translation: CASSPARQGLGEKLFF.

The chain combines TRBV27 with TRBJ2-7, with D perhaps TRBD1 or TRBD2 (5 bases each). The CDR3 sequence is 14 residues long. The germline V gene encodes CDR1 MNHEY and CDR2 SMNVEV (reference sequence). V was shortened by 3 bases and J by 2 bases, with 11 bases between the two germline ends. CDR3 residues: CASSFGRDPYEQYF. Here the CDR3 DNA reads TGTGCCAGCAGTTTTGGCAGGGACCCCTACGAGCAGTACTTC.

This chain connects TRBV28 to TRBJ1-2; a weak D match, TRBD1 (5 bases). Looked up from germline, CDR1 is MDHEN and CDR2 is SYDVKM. This CDR3 region has 15 residues. V lost 6 bases and J 2 bases, leaving 16 bases between the germline ends. In nucleotides, the CDR3 is TGTGCCAGCAGCCAATTGTGGGACGACAACTATGGCTACACCTTC. It specifies CASSQLWDDNYGYTF.

The chain uses TRBV11-2 and TRBJ2-1; 8 nucleotides align to TRBD1. The V gene's germline CDR1 is SGHAT and CDR2 FQNNGV. V lost 1 base, J lost 2 bases, and 7 bases stayed unmatched. The length of the CDR3 is 17 residues. CDR3 nucleotide sequence: TGTGCCAGCAGCTTAGTTTTCCAGGACAGGGCCTACAATGAGCAGTTCTTC. Protein product: CASSLVFQDRAYNEQFF.

The CDR3 DNA follows: TGTGCCAGTAGTCCGGGGCCCGCCTACGAGCAGTACTTC. It codes for CASSPGPAYEQYF. V and J are TRBV19 and TRBJ2-7; D is possibly TRBD1 or TRBD2 (5 bases each). Trimming took off 5 bases at V and 2 bases at J, with 10 bases between the two ends. CDR1 is LNHDA and CDR2 is SQIVND in the germline V gene (reference sequence). The CDR3 runs 13 residues.

As concerns this clone: Other DNA sequences in the sample encode the same CDR3. The rearrangement links TRBV9 to TRBJ1-1, with D perhaps matching TRBD1 (5 bases). The CDR3 is 12 residues long. In germline, CDR1 is SGDLS, CDR2 YYNGEE. The germline V and J ends were trimmed by 0 bases and 5 bases, with 5 bases remaining between them. CDR3 DNA: TGTGCCAGCAGCGTAGGGGGGACTGAAGCTTTCTTT. Translation gives CASSVGGTEAFF.

The CDR3 coding sequence is TGTGCCAGCAGCCCCCCCGAGGGGACGACAGATACGCAGTATTTT. Protein: CASSPPEGTTDTQYF. The genes are TRBV5-6 and TRBJ2-3; D possibly matches TRBD1 or TRBD2 (5 bases each). Germline V lookup: CDR1 SGHDT, CDR2 YYEEEE. Trimming pared 4 bases from V and 3 bases from J, leaving 15 bases between. The CDR3 is made up of 15 amino acids. Filled out from reference TRBV5-6 and TRBJ2-3, the complete variable domain reads DAGVTQSPTHLIKTRGQQVTLRCSPKSGHDTVSWYQQALGQGPQFIFQYYEEEERQRGNFPDRFSGHQFPNYSSELNVNALLLGDSALYLCASSPPEGTTDTQYFGPGTRLTVL.

The chain recombines TRBV9 with TRBJ2-1, with D tentatively TRBD1 or TRBD2 (6 bases each). In germline, CDR1 is SGDLS, CDR2 YYNGEE. Between the trimmed V and J ends, which lost 6 bases and 3 bases, there was a span of 22 bases. The CDR3 has 17 amino acids. The CDR3 protein is CASTQRSWGANYNEQFF. In DNA, the CDR3 is TGTGCCAGCACCCAGCGTAGTTGGGGGGCCAACTACAATGAGCAGTTCTTC.

This chain connects TRBV7-9 to TRBJ1-5; the D is unclear. Trimming took 5 bases from V and 6 from J, leaving 17 bases between them. Germline V CDR1 and CDR2: SEHNR, FQNEAQ (reference sequence). The CDR3 is 15 residues long. Here the CDR3 reads CASSRDRAMGQPQHF. CDR3 DNA: TGTGCCAGCAGCCGCGACCGGGCTATGGGTCAGCCCCAGCATTTT.

J is TRBJ1-1 and V is TRBV11-2; D is unresolved. V lost 1 base, J lost 6 bases, and 18 bases lay in between. Germline loops: CDR1 SGHAT, CDR2 FQNNGV. The length of the CDR3 is 16 residues. DNA of the CDR3: TGTGCCAGCAGCTTAGGGTTTCGTCGGCTAGGTGCTGAAGCTTTCTTT. As protein: CASSLGFRRLGAEAFF.

The V and J genes are TRBV10-3 and TRBJ2-2, with 9 bases that match TRBD1. The CDR3 runs 14 residues. CDR1 and CDR2 from the germline V gene are ENHRY and SYGVKD. V shed 8 bases and J 9 bases; nucleotides not matched to a gene: 10. The CDR3 nucleotides read TGTGCCATCGGGAGGGGACAGGGTATCCGGGAGCTGTTTTTT. This sequence encodes CAIGRGQGIRELFF.

The chain is built from TRBV28 and TRBJ2-7; the D gene is possibly TRBD2 (5 bases). The germline V and J ends were trimmed by 5 bases and 0 bases, with 11 bases remaining between them. Germline lookup yields CDR1 MDHEN and CDR2 SYDVKM. This CDR3 is 14 amino acids long. For the CDR3, the DNA is TGTGCCAGCAGTGAGACGGGAAGCTCCTACGAGCAGTACTTC. Translation: CASSETGSSYEQYF.

The chain is built from TRBV9 and TRBJ2-7; 9 bases match TRBD1. V was clipped by 0 bases and J by 0 bases; unmatched bases: 7. Per germline, CDR1 SGDLS and CDR2 YYNGEE. The CDR3 has 17 amino acids. CDR3 protein: CASSVVWGDRDSYEQYF. The CDR3 region has the DNA TGTGCCAGCAGCGTAGTTTGGGGGGACAGGGACTCCTACGAGCAGTACTTC.

The chain carries TRBV30 and TRBJ2-1, with D maybe TRBD1 (5 bases). Germline CDR1 and CDR2: GTSNPN and SVGIG (reference sequence). This CDR3 is built from 16 residues. With 4 bases removed from V and 0 bases from J, the gap between germline ends came to 16 bases. CDR3 nucleotides: TGTGCCTGGACACAGGCTCGTATGAGCTCCTACAATGAGCAGTTCTTC. Translation: CAWTQARMSSYNEQFF.

The chain uses TRBV19 and TRBJ1-1, with 7 bases fitting TRBD1. The CDR3 length is 15 residues. Germline V CDR1 and CDR2: LNHDA, SQIVND (reference sequence). V lost 3 bases and J lost 1; bases outside the gene matches: 5. In DNA form, the CDR3 reads TGTGCCAGTAGTATTTCGAGGGGGCGGAACACTGAAGCTTTCTTT. The encoded protein is CASSISRGRNTEAFF.

This clone was detected once. V gene TRBV27 combines with J gene TRBJ2-7; D not certain. The V gene lost 6 bases and the J gene lost 6 bases, with 12 bases spanning the gap. Per the germline V gene, CDR1 is MNHEY and CDR2 is SMNVEV (reference sequence). The CDR3 spans 12 residues. The CDR3 DNA reads as TGTGCCAGCAGCCCCAACAGTATCGAGCAGTACTTC. Translating it yields CASSPNSIEQYF.

V usage is TRBV7-8 and J usage is TRBJ2-7, with a tentative D call TRBD2 (5 bases). Germline values: CDR1 SGHVS, CDR2 FQNEAQ. This CDR3 region has 14 residues. The V end was cut by 2 bases, the J end by 3 bases, with 11 bases between. Here the CDR3 DNA reads TGTGCCAGCAGCTTACCGGGAATCTTCTACGAGCAGTACTTC. Translated: CASSLPGIFYEQYF.

The rearrangement links TRBV29-1 to TRBJ2-7; D tentatively fits TRBD1 or TRBD2 (5 bases each). Germline V CDR1 and CDR2: SQVTM, ANQGSEA. V lost 3 bases and J lost 0, with 18 bases in between. The CDR3 consists of 16 residues. In nucleotides, the CDR3 is TGCAGCGTTGATGGGGGTTTCGACGGGACCTCCTACGAGCAGTACTTC. It specifies CSVDGGFDGTSYEQYF.